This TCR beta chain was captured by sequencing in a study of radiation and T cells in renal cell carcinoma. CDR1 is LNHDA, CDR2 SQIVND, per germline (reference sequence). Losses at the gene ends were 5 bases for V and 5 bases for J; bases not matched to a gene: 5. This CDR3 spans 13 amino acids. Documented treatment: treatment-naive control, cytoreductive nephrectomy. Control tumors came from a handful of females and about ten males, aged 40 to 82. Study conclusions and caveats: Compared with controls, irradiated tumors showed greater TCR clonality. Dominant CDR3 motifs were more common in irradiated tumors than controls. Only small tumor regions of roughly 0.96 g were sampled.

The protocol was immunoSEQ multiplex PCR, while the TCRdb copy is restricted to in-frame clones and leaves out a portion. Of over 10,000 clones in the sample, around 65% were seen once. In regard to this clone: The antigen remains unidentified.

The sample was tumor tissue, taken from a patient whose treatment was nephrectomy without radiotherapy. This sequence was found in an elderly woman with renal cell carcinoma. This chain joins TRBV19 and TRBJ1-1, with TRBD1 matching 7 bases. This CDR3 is CASSGTTGTEAFF. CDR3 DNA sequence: TGTGCCAGTAGTGGGACGACAGGGACTGAAGCTTTCTTT.